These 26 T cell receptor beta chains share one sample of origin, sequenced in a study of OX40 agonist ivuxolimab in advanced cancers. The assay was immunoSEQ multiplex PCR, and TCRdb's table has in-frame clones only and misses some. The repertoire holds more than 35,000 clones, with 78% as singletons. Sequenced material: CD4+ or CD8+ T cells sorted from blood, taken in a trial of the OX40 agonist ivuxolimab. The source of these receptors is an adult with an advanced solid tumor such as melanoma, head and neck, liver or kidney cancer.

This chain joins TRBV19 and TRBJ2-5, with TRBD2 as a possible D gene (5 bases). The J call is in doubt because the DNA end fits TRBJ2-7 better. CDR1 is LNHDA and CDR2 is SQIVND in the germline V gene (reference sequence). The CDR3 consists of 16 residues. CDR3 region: CASSPTGETPSHEQYF. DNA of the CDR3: TGTGCCAGTAGTCCAACCGGGGAAACCCCTAGCCACGAGCAGTACTTC.

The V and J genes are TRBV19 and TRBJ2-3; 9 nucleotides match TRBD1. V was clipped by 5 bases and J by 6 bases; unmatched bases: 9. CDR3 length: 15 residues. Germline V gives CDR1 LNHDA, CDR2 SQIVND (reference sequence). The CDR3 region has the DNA TGTGCCAGTAGTCCTGACAGGGGGAGTATGGATACGCAGTATTTT. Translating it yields CASSPDRGSMDTQYF.

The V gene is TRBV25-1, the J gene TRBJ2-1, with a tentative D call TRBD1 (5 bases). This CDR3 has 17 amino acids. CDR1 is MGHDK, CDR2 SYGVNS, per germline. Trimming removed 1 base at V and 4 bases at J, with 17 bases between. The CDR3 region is CASSESWSGIGYNEQFF. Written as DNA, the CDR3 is TGTGCCAGCAGTGAATCGTGGTCAGGGATAGGATACAATGAGCAGTTCTTC.

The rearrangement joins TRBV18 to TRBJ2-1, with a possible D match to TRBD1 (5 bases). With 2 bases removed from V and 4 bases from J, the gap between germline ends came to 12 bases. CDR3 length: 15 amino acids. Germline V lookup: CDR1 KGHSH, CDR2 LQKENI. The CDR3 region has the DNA TGTGCCAGCTCACCATCCCTCCGACAGTACAATGAGCAGTTCTTC. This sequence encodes CASSPSLRQYNEQFF.

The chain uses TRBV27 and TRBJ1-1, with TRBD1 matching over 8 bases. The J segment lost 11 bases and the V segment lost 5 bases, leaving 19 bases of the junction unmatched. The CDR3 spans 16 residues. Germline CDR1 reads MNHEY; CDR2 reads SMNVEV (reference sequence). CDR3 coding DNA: TGTGCCAGCAGTCCTACGGCGGGACAGGCCTCGCCTAGGGCTTTCTTT. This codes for CASSPTAGQASPRAFF.

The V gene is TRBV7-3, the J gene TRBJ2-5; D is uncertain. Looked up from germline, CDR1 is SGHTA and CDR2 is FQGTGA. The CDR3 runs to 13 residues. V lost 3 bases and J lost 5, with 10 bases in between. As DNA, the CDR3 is TGTGCCAGCAGCTTTGTTTTAGGGGAGACCCAGTACTTC. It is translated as CASSFVLGETQYF. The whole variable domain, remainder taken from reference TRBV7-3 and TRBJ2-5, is GAGVSQTPSNKVTEKGKYVELRCDPISGHTALYWYRQSLGQGPEFLIYFQGTGAADDSGLPNDRFFAVRPEGSVSTLKIQRTERGDSAVYLCASSFVLGETQYFGPGTRLLVL.

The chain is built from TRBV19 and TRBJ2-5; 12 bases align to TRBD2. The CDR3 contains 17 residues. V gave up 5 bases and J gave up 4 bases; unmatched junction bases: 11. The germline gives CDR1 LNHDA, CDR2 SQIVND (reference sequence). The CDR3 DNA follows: TGTGCCAGTAGTCCAAGGGCTAGCGGGGGGGCCGCAGAGACCCAGTACTTC. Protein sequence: CASSPRASGGAAETQYF.

The CDR3 sequence is CASSYWASGNTIYF. The CDR3 DNA sequence: TGTGCCAGCAGTTACTGGGCCTCTGGAAACACCATATATTTT. The chain links TRBV6-6 to TRBJ1-3; D not certain. CDR1 and CDR2 from the germline V gene are MNHNY and SVGAGI (reference sequence). The CDR3 runs 14 residues. The V end was cut by 1 base, the J end by 0 bases, with 4 bases between.

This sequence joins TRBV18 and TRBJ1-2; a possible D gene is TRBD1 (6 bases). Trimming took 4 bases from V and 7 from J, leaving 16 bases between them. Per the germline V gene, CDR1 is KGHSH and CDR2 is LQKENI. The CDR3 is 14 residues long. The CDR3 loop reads CASSRDRGRVGYTF. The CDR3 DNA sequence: TGTGCCAGCTCACGGGATCGGGGGCGCGTTGGCTACACCTTC.

The CDR3 bases are TGCGCCAGCAGCTTGGTTCCAGACGGGTCTATGAGTTCACCCCTCCACTTT. This translates into CASSLVPDGSMSSPLHF. The V and J genes are TRBV5-1 and TRBJ1-6; the D is unclear. Germline values: CDR1 SGHRS, CDR2 YFSETQ. V was clipped by 0 bases and J by 9 bases, with 19 bases between them. The CDR3 is 17 amino acids. The entire variable domain, with the rest obtained from reference TRBV5-1 and TRBJ1-6, is as follows: KAGVTQTPRYLIKTRGQQVTLSCSPISGHRSVSWYQQTPGQGLQFLFEYFSETQRNKGNFPGRFSGRQFSNSRSEMNVSTLELGDSALYLCASSLVPDGSMSSPLHFGNGTRLTVT.

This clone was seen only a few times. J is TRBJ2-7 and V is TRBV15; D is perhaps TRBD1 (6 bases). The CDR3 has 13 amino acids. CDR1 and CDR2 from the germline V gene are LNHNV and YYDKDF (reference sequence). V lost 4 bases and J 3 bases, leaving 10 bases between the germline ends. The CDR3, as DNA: TGTGCCACCAGCAAGGACAGAAACTACGAGCAGTACTTC. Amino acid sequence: CATSKDRNYEQYF. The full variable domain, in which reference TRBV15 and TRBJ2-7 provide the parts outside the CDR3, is DAMVIQNPRYQVTQFGKPVTLSCSQTLNHNVMYWYQQKSSQAPKLLFHYYDKDFNNEADTPDNFQSRRPNTSFCFLDIRSPGLGDTAMYLCATSKDRNYEQYFGPGTRLTVT.

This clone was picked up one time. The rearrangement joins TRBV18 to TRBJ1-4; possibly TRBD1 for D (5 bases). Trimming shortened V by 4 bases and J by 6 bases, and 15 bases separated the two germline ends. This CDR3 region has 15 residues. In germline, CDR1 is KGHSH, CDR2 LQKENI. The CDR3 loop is CASSLYGGKDEKLFF. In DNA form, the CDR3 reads TGTGCCAGCTCACTATACGGGGGGAAGGATGAAAAACTGTTTTTT.

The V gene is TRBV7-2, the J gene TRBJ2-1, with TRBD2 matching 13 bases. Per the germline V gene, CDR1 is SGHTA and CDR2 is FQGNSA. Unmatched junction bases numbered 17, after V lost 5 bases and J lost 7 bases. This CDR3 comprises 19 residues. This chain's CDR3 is CASSHHPGTSGMLGNEQFF. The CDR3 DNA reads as TGTGCCAGCAGCCACCACCCAGGGACTAGCGGGATGTTGGGGAATGAGCAGTTCTTC. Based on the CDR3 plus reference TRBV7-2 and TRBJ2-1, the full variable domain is GAGVSQSPSNKVTEKGKDVELRCDPISGHTALYWYRQSLGQGLEFLIYFQGNSAPDKSGLPSDRFSAERTGGSVSTLTIQRTQQEDSAVYLCASSHHPGTSGMLGNEQFFGPGTRLTVL.

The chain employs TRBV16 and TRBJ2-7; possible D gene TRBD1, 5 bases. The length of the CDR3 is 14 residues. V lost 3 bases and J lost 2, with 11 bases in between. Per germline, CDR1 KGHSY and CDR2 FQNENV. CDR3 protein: CASSHRDFTYEQYF. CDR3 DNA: TGTGCCAGCAGCCACAGGGATTTCACCTACGAGCAGTACTTC.

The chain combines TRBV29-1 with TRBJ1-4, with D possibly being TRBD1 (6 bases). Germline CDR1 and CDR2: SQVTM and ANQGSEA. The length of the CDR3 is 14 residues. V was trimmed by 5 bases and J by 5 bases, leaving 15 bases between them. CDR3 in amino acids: CSVWAGAGNEKLFF. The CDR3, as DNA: TGCAGCGTTTGGGCAGGGGCGGGAAATGAAAAACTGTTTTTT. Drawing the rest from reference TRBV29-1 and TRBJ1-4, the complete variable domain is SAVISQKPSRDICQRGTSLTIQCQVDSQVTMMFWYRQQPGQSLTLIATANQGSEATYESGFVIDKFPISRPNLTFSTLTVSNMSPEDSSIYLCSVWAGAGNEKLFFGSGTQLSVL.

This CDR3 reads CASSVGSHNTGELFF. Written as DNA, the CDR3 is TGTGCCAGCAGCGTAGGCAGCCATAACACCGGGGAGCTGTTTTTT. The J gene is TRBJ2-2, the V gene TRBV9; no clear D. This CDR3 contains 15 residues. The V end was cut by 0 bases, the J end by 2 bases, with 8 bases between. Germline CDR1 reads SGDLS; CDR2 reads YYNGEE.

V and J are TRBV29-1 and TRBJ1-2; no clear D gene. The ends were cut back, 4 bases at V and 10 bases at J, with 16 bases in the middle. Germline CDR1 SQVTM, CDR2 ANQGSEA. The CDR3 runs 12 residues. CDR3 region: CSVVLGVRDYTF. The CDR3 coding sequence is TGCAGCGTTGTCCTCGGGGTTAGAGACTACACCTTC.

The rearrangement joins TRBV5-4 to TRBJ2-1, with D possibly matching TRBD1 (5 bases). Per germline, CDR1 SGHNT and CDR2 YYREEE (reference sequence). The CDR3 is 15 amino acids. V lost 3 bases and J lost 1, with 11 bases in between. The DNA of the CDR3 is TGTGCCAGCAGCTCCGACAGTAAGTCCTACAATGAGCAGTTCTTC. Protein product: CASSSDSKSYNEQFF. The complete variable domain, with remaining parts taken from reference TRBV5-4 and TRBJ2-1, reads ETGVTQSPTHLIKTRGQQVTLRCSSQSGHNTVSWYQQALGQGPQFIFQYYREEENGRGNFPPRFSGLQFPNYSSELNVNALELDDSALYLCASSSDSKSYNEQFFGPGTRLTVL.

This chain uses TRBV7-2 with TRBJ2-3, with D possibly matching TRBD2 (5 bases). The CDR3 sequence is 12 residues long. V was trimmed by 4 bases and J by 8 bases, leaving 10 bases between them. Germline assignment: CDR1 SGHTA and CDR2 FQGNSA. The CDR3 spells CASSSRAGTQYF. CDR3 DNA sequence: TGTGCCAGCAGCTCGCGGGCGGGTACGCAGTATTTT.

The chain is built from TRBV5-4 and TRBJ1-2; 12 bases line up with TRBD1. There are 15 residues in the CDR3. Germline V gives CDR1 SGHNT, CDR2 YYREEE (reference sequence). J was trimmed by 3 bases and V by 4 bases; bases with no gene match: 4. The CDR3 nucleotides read TGTGCCAGCAGCCTCGGGACAGGGGGCCACTATGGCTACACCTTC. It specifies CASSLGTGGHYGYTF. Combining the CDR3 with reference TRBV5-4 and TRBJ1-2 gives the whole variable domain ETGVTQSPTHLIKTRGQQVTLRCSSQSGHNTVSWYQQALGQGPQFIFQYYREEENGRGNFPPRFSGLQFPNYSSELNVNALELDDSALYLCASSLGTGGHYGYTFGSGTRLTVV.

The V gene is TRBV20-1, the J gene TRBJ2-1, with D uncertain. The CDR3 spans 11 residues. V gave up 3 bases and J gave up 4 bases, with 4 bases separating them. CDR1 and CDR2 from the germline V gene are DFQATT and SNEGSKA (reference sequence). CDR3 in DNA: TGCAGTGCTAGCGGTTACAATGAGCAGTTCTTC. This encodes CSASGYNEQFF.

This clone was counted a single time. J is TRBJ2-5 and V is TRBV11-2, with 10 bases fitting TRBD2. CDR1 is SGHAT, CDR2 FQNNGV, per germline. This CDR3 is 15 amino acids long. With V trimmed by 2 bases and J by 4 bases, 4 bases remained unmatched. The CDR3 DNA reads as TGTGCCAGCAGCTTATTAGCGGGGGGAGGAGAGACCCAGTACTTC. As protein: CASSLLAGGGETQYF.

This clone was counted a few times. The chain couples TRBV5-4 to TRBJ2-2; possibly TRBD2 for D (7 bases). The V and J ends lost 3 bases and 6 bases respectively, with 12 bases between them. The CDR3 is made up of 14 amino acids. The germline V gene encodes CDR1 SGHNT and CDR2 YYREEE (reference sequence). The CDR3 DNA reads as TGTGCCAGCAGCTCTGGGGGGGCTGCCGGGGAGCTGTTTTTT. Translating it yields CASSSGGAAGELFF.

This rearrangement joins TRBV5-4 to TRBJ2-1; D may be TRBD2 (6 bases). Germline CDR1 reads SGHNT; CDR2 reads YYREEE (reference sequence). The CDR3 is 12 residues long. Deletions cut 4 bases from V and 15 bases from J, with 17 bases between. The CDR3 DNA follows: TGTGCCAGCAGCACCTGGGACTCTCCACCGTTCTTC. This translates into CASSTWDSPPFF.

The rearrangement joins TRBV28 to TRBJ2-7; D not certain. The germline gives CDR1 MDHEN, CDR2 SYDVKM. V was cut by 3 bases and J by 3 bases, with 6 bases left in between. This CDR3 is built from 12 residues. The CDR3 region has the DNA TGTGCCAGCAGTTTGGGCCGCTACGAGCAGTACTTC. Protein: CASSLGRYEQYF.

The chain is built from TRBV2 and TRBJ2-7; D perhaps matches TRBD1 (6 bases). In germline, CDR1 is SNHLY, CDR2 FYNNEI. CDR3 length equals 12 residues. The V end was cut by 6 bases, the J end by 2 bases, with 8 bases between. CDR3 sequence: CASRDRTYEQYF. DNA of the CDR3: TGTGCCAGCAGGGACAGAACCTACGAGCAGTACTTC.